The subject of this entry is one T cell receptor beta chain. The record originates from a study of blood T cell repertoires in COVID-19. Study summary: Some COVID-19 samples were acute and others convalescent; all came from the United States, Italy and Spain. The analysed material was cDNA or gDNA that came from T cells, B-cell-depleted T cells, or PBMCs.

From germline, CDR1 is SEHNR and CDR2 FQNEAQ (reference sequence). The CDR3 runs 15 residues. With 11 bases removed from V and 1 base from J, the gap between germline ends came to 21 bases. In the original analysis: Amplification of reference gene primers was used by the study to estimate nucleated cell counts. The table came from immunoSEQ multiplex PCR; TCRdb's copy has only in-frame clones and leaves some out. V, J and clone size are those of that table, while D and trimming were read from the DNA. The sample gives tens of thousands of clones, 70% to 90% of which show up once; about a fifth is in the top ten.

The sequencing sample was made of peripheral blood. This sequence joins TRBV7-9 and TRBJ2-7; a possible D gene is TRBD2 (5 bases). The origin of this receptor is a woman of 80 years or more in a cohort sampled during active or convalescent COVID-19. CDR3 coding DNA: TGTGCCGTTAACCCCTCGCTAGGACTGTCCTACGAGCAGTACTTC. The encoded protein is CAVNPSLGLSYEQYF.